This T cell receptor (beta chain) was captured by sequencing in a study of T cell changes during pregnancy in multiple sclerosis. The assay was immunoSEQ multiplex PCR, and TCRdb's table has in-frame clones only and misses some. In the table there are under 130,000 clones, roughly 92% of which are singletons. This receptor was identified in a female donor with multiple sclerosis, enrolled in a pregnancy study. The sequencing here drew on peripheral blood, taken after pregnancy.

The CDR3 here is CASSLAGRGTGELFF. The CDR3 region has the DNA TGCGCCAGCAGCCTCGCGGGCCGTGGCACCGGGGAGCTGTTTTTT. The chain has TRBV5-1 and TRBJ2-2; D may be TRBD2 (5 bases). Looked up from germline, CDR1 is SGHRS and CDR2 is YFSETQ. The ends were cut back, 4 bases at V and 4 bases at J, with 14 bases in the middle. The CDR3 spans 15 residues. Drawing the rest from reference TRBV5-1 and TRBJ2-2, the complete variable domain is KAGVTQTPRYLIKTRGQQVTLSCSPISGHRSVSWYQQTPGQGLQFLFEYFSETQRNKGNFPGRFSGRQFSNSRSEMNVSTLELGDSALYLCASSLAGRGTGELFFGEGSRLTVL.